These 15 T cell receptor beta chains originate from one sample sequenced in a study of CD8+ T cells in alopecia areata. As the sequencing template, cDNA was produced by extracting RNA and reverse transcribing it. Assay used: immunoSEQ multiplex PCR; TCRdb lists only in-frame clones, some missing. The sample carries roughly 120,000 clones, roughly three fifths recorded once. Treatment of the sample: oral pan-JAK inhibitor, 5-10 mg twice daily. Sequenced material: CD8+ T cells sorted from blood, taken at week 24, from a patient treated with tofacitinib. All receptors come from a human donor with alopecia areata.

The chain combines TRBV7-9 with TRBJ2-5; the match to TRBD1 covers 7 bases. The junction had 8 bases not matched to a gene; V was cut back by 5 bases and J by 5 bases. Germline CDR1 is SEHNR and CDR2 is FQNEAQ (reference sequence). The CDR3 totals 14 residues. The CDR3 nucleotides are TGTGCCAGCAGCAAATTTACAGGGGACGAGACCCAGTACTTC. It translates to CASSKFTGDETQYF.

The rearrangement links TRBV7-8 to TRBJ1-1, with 10 bases fitting TRBD1. Germline V gene lookup returns CDR1 SGHVS and CDR2 FQNEAQ. This CDR3 is built from 16 residues. J gave up 0 bases and V 4 bases, and 5 bases lay outside the gene matches. The CDR3 DNA is TGTGCCAGCAGCTCTTCGACAGGGGGCCTGAACACTGAAGCTTTCTTT. Translated, it gives CASSSSTGGLNTEAFF.

This chain links TRBV27 with TRBJ2-7, with D possibly being TRBD1 (5 bases). The CDR3 contains 15 residues. V dropped 5 bases and J dropped 7 bases, with 21 bases sitting between them. Germline V gene sequence: CDR1 MNHEY, CDR2 SMNVEV (reference sequence). The CDR3 DNA reads as TGTGCCAGCAGTCCAAGGGGCGGAGCCTACGAAGAGCAGTACTTC. This gives the protein CASSPRGGAYEEQYF.

V usage is TRBV7-9 and J usage is TRBJ2-7, with D unresolved. The germline V gene has CDR1 SEHNR and CDR2 FQNEAQ (reference sequence). The CDR3 consists of 13 residues. V was cut by 4 bases and J by 3 bases, with 10 bases left in between. The CDR3 nucleotides are TGTGCCAGCAGCTCCACGGTGAGCTACGAGCAGTACTTC. This codes for CASSSTVSYEQYF.

The chain couples TRBV7-9 to TRBJ2-7, with D possibly being TRBD1 (6 bases). CDR1 and CDR2 (germline): SEHNR, FQNEAQ (reference sequence). This CDR3 has 14 residues. V was trimmed by 6 bases and J by 2 bases, leaving 14 bases between them. CDR3 coding DNA: TGTGCCAGCAGACCAGGACAGAATCCCTACGAGCAGTACTTC. Amino acid sequence: CASRPGQNPYEQYF.

The sample holds a few counts of this clone. The chain couples TRBV29-1 to TRBJ1-1; 9 nucleotides agree with TRBD1. The CDR3 extends over 12 amino acids. Germline CDR1 and CDR2: SQVTM and ANQGSEA. V was clipped by 7 bases and J by 9 bases; unmatched bases: 9. The CDR3 spells CSAPVGTGQAFF. CDR3 in DNA: TGCAGCGCCCCTGTCGGGACAGGGCAAGCTTTCTTT.

For the CDR3, the DNA is TGTGCCAGCAGTCTGGGACAGGGTGTTGGTCAGCCCCAGCATTTT. Translated, it gives CASSLGQGVGQPQHF. The chain employs TRBV27 and TRBJ1-5, with 9 bases fitting TRBD1. Germline CDR1 and CDR2: MNHEY and SMNVEV (reference sequence). Unmatched junction bases numbered 8, after V lost 5 bases and J lost 6 bases. The CDR3 consists of 15 residues.

The chain combines TRBV11-2 with TRBJ2-7; no clear D. Between the trimmed V and J ends, which lost 3 bases and 2 bases, there was a span of 11 bases. CDR1 and CDR2 (germline): SGHAT, FQNNGV. CDR3 length equals 14 residues. The CDR3 spells CASSFWGSPYEQYF. Here the CDR3 DNA reads TGTGCCAGCAGCTTTTGGGGTTCCCCCTACGAGCAGTACTTC.

The genes are TRBV5-4 and TRBJ2-1; the D gene is possibly TRBD2 (6 bases). V lost 4 bases, J lost 6 bases, and 17 bases lay in between. Looked up from germline, CDR1 is SGHNT and CDR2 is YYREEE (reference sequence). This CDR3 has 15 residues. CDR3 in amino acids: CASSGGTPRGNEQFF. The CDR3 DNA is TGTGCCAGCAGCGGAGGGACCCCACGGGGCAATGAGCAGTTCTTC.

This clone was detected once. The chain combines TRBV7-8 with TRBJ1-2; tentative D call: TRBD1 (6 bases). V gave up 1 base and J gave up 8 bases, with 11 bases separating them. CDR1 is SGHVS, CDR2 FQNEAQ, per germline. CDR3 length equals 13 residues. CDR3 in DNA: TGTGCCAGCAGCTTAGATCGGGGGCAAGGCTACACCTTC. Translation: CASSLDRGQGYTF.

The rearrangement uses TRBV19 and TRBJ2-3; D gene uncertain. In germline, CDR1 is LNHDA, CDR2 SQIVND (reference sequence). Trimming removed 9 bases from V and 12 bases from J, with 13 bases in between. The CDR3 length is 10 residues. DNA of the CDR3: TGTGCCAGCTATGGTCCCCCTCAGTATTTT. Translated, it gives CASYGPPQYF.

The rearrangement uses TRBV5-8 and TRBJ2-1; D is undetermined. Trimming left V 3 bases short and J 10 bases short, with 5 bases between. CDR3 size: 10 residues. In germline, CDR1 is SGHTS, CDR2 YDEGEE. The CDR3 bases are TGTGCCAGCAGCTCGCCCGAGCAGTTCTTC. Protein sequence: CASSSPEQFF.

This chain links TRBV29-1 with TRBJ2-2; D gene unclear. The CDR3 runs to 12 residues. Germline lookup yields CDR1 SQVTM and CDR2 ANQGSEA. Trimming left V 3 bases short and J 4 bases short, with 6 bases between. For the CDR3, the DNA is TGCAGCGTTGAGGGCACCACCGGGGAGCTGTTTTTT. It translates to CSVEGTTGELFF.

This clone was detected only a few times. DNA of the CDR3: TGTGCCAGCAGTGGTACAGGGATGGAGGGCTACACCTTC. Encoded protein: CASSGTGMEGYTF. J is TRBJ1-2 and V is TRBV27, with D perhaps TRBD1 (6 bases). V was shortened by 5 bases and J by 8 bases, with 15 bases between the two germline ends. CDR1 and CDR2 (germline): MNHEY, SMNVEV (reference sequence). There are 13 residues in the CDR3.

The gene calls are TRBV7-9 and TRBJ2-7; D is unresolved. The CDR3 is 13 amino acids. Germline V gene lookup returns CDR1 SEHNR and CDR2 FQNEAQ (reference sequence). CDR3 sequence: CAAAGSASYEQYF. DNA of the CDR3: TGTGCAGCCGCCGGATCGGCCTCCTACGAGCAGTACTTC.